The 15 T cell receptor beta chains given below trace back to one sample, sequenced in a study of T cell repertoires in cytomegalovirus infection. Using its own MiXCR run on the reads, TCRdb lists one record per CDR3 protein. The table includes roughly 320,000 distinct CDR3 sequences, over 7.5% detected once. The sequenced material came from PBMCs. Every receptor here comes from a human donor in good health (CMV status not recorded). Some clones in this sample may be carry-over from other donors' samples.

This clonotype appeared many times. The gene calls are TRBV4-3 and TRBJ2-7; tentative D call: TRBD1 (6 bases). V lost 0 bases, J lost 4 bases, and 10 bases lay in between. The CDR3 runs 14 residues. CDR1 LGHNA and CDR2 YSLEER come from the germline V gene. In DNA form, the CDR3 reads TGCGCCAGCAGCCAAGATGCACAGGGATACGAGCAGTACTTC. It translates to CASSQDAQGYEQYF.

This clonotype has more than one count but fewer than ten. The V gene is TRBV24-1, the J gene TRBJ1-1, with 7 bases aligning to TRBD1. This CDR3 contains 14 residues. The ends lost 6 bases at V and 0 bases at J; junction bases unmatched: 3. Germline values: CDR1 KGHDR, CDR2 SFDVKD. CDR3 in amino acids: CATSSQGVNTEAFF. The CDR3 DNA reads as TGTGCCACCAGTAGTCAGGGGGTGAACACTGAAGCTTTCTTT.

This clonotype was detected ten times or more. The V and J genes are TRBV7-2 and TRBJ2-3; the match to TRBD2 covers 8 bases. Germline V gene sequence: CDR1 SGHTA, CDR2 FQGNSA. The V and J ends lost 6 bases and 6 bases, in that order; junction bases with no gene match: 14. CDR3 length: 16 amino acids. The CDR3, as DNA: TGTGCCAGCAGTCTCACTAGCGGCCCCTCGAGGGATACGCAGTATTTT. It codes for CASSLTSGPSRDTQYF.

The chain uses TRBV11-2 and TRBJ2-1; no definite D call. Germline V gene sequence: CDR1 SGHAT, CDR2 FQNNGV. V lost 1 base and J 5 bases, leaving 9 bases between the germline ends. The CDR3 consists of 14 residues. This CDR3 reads CASSLGTTNNEQFF. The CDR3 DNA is TGTGCCAGCAGCTTAGGCACAACCAACAATGAGCAGTTCTTC.

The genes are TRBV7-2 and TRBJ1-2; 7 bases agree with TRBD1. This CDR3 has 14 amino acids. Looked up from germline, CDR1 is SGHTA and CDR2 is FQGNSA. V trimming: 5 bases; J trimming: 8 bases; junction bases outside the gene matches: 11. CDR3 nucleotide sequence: TGTGCCAGCAGCCTAGGGGGCGGGGACAAGGGCTACACCTTC. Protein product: CASSLGGGDKGYTF.

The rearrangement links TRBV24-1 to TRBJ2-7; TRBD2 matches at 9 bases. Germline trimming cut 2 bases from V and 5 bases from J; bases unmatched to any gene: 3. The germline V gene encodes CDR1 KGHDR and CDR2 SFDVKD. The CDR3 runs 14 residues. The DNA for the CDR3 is TGTGCCACCAGTGATTCCGGGACTAGCAACGAGCAGTACTTC. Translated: CATSDSGTSNEQYF.

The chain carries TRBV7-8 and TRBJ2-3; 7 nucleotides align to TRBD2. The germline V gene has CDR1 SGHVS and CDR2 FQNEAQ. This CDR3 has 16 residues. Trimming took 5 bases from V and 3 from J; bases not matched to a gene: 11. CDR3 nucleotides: TGTGCCAGCAGCACCCCGAGCGGGAAGGTGACAGATACGCAGTATTTT. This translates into CASSTPSGKVTDTQYF.

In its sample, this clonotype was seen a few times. This chain's CDR3 is CASSLEVGGRGYTF. CDR3 DNA: TGCGCCAGCAGCTTGGAGGTCGGGGGGCGAGGCTACACCTTC. The chain combines TRBV5-1 with TRBJ1-2; D perhaps matches TRBD1 (6 bases). Trimming stripped 0 bases from V and 8 bases from J, with 14 bases between. Germline CDR1 is SGHRS and CDR2 is YFSETQ. The CDR3 runs to 14 residues.

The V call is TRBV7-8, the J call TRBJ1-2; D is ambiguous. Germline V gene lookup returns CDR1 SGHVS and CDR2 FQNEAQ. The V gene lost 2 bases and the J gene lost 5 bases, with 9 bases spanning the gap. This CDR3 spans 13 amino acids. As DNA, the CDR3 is TGTGCCAGCAGCTTAACCCTTCAGTATGGCTACACCTTC. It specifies CASSLTLQYGYTF.

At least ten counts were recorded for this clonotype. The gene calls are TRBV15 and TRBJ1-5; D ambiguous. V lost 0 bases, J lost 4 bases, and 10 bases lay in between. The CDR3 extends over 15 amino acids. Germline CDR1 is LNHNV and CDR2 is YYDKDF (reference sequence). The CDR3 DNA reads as TGTGCCACCAGCAGAGATGTTGGGAAAAATCAGCCCCAGCATTTT. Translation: CATSRDVGKNQPQHF.

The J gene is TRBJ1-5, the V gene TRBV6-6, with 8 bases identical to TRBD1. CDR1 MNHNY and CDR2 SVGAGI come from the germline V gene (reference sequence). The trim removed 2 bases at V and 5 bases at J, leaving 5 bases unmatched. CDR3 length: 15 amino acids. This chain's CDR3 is CASSYQGAYDQPQHF. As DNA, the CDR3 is TGTGCCAGCAGTTACCAGGGGGCCTACGATCAGCCCCAGCATTTT.

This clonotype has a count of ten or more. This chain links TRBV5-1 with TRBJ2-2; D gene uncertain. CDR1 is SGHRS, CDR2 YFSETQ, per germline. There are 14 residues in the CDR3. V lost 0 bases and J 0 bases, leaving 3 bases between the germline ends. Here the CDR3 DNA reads TGCGCCAGCAGCTTGGACACGAACACCGGGGAGCTGTTTTTT. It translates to CASSLDTNTGELFF.

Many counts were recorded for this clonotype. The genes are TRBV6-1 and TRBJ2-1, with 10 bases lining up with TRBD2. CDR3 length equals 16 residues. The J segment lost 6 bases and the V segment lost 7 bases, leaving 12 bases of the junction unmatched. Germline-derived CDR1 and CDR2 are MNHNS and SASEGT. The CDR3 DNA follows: TGTGCCAGCAAGGGGACACCTAGCGGGAGCACCAATGAGCAGTTCTTC. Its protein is CASKGTPSGSTNEQFF.

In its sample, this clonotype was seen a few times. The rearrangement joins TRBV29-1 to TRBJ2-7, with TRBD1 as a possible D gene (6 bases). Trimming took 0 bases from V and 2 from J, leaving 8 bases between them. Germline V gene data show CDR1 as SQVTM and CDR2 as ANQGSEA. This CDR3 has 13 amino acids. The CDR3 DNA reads TGCAGCGTTGAAGACAGGGGCGCCTACGAGCAGTACTTC. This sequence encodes CSVEDRGAYEQYF.

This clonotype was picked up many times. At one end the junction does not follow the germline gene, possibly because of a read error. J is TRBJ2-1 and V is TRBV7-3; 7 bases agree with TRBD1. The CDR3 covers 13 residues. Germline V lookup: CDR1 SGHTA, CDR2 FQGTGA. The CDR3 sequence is CASSVQGYSEQFF. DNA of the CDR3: TGTGCCAGCAGCGTACAGGGGTACAGTGAGCAGTTCTTC.